Each of the 11 T cell receptor beta chains below was sequenced from the same sample in a study of cytotoxic CD8 clonotypes in ibrutinib-treated CLL. Here immunoSEQ multiplex PCR was the method, and the copy in TCRdb shows in-frame clones only, minus some. The sample holds about 69,000 clones, 80% seen once. This specimen was PBMCs, taken at disease progression, from a patient treated with ibrutinib. The receptors originated from a human donor with chronic lymphocytic leukemia.

This chain connects TRBV2 to TRBJ2-7, with D hard to call. The CDR3 totals 12 residues. From germline, CDR1 is SNHLY and CDR2 FYNNEI. V lost 6 bases, J lost 3 bases, and 9 bases lay in between. In DNA, the CDR3 is TGTGCCAGCAGGAGGCTGGGCTACGAGCAGTACTTC. Amino acid sequence: CASRRLGYEQYF. Full variable domain (rest looked up from reference TRBV2 and TRBJ2-7): EPEVTQTPSHQVTQMGQEVILRCVPISNHLYFYWYRQILGQKVEFLVSFYNNEISEKSEIFDDQFSVERPDGSNFTLKIRSTKLEDSAMYFCASRRLGYEQYFGPGTRLTVT.

The rearrangement uses TRBV30 and TRBJ1-3; no reliable D call. The V end was cut by 5 bases, the J end by 0 bases, with 11 bases between. Germline V gene data show CDR1 as GTSNPN and CDR2 as SVGIG (reference sequence). This CDR3 contains 14 residues. CDR3 DNA sequence: TGTGCCTGGGAAAGGAGAAGCTCTGGAAACACCATATATTTT. Its translation is CAWERRSSGNTIYF.

In its sample, this clone was seen once. This rearrangement joins TRBV7-9 to TRBJ1-1; D gene uncertain. Between the trimmed V and J ends, which lost 5 bases and 0 bases, there was a span of 22 bases. The CDR3 consists of 18 residues. CDR1 and CDR2 (germline): SEHNR, FQNEAQ (reference sequence). The CDR3 loop is CASSPKDPGGRMNTEAFF. In DNA, the CDR3 is TGTGCCAGCAGCCCTAAGGACCCCGGTGGGAGAATGAACACTGAAGCTTTCTTT.

The rearrangement uses TRBV7-3 and TRBJ2-1; either TRBD1 or TRBD2 may supply D (5 bases each). V lost 4 bases, J lost 4 bases, and 14 bases lay in between. Germline V lookup: CDR1 SGHTA, CDR2 FQGTGA. The CDR3 covers 15 residues. CDR3 amino acids: CASSYGTDLYNEQFF. CDR3 DNA: TGTGCCAGCAGCTACGGGACGGACCTATACAATGAGCAGTTCTTC.

This sequence joins TRBV25-1 and TRBJ2-5; 8 nucleotides align to TRBD1. V trimming: 2 bases; J trimming: 6 bases; junction bases outside the gene matches: 8. This CDR3 has 15 residues. The germline V gene has CDR1 MGHDK and CDR2 SYGVNS. CDR3 protein: CASSEQGALGKTQYF. Written as DNA, the CDR3 is TGTGCCAGCAGTGAACAGGGGGCACTGGGGAAGACCCAGTACTTC.

The chain couples TRBV30 to TRBJ1-2; 7 bases line up with TRBD1. This CDR3 is built from 17 residues. Germline V gene data show CDR1 as GTSNPN and CDR2 as SVGIG (reference sequence). After removal of 1 base from V and 8 bases from J, the junction contained 19 bases not matched to a gene. CDR3 nucleotides: TGTGCCTGGAGTGATCTCGAGAGGGGGCGAAGGGGCTGGGGCTACACCTTC. Translating gives CAWSDLERGRRGWGYTF.

The rearrangement uses TRBV9 and TRBJ1-4; perhaps TRBD1 as D (6 bases). The CDR3 contains 15 residues. Trimming pared 0 bases from V and 5 bases from J, leaving 11 bases between. Germline V gives CDR1 SGDLS, CDR2 YYNGEE. The CDR3 region is CASSVGTRGNEKLFF. The CDR3 nucleotides read TGTGCCAGCAGCGTAGGTACCAGGGGCAATGAAAAACTGTTTTTT.

The table lists this clone with a few counts. The V call is TRBV18, the J call TRBJ1-2; D remains ambiguous. The CDR3 is 15 residues long. CDR1 is KGHSH and CDR2 is LQKENI in the germline V gene. Trimming removed 1 base from V and 8 bases from J, with 17 bases in between. The CDR3 nucleotides are TGTGCCAGCTCACCACGTAGTGGCCAGCCGACAGGCTACACCTTC. This gives the protein CASSPRSGQPTGYTF.

The rearrangement uses TRBV5-4 and TRBJ1-3; TRBD1 agrees at 10 bases. Germline CDR1 reads SGHNT; CDR2 reads YYREEE (reference sequence). The CDR3 sequence is 18 residues long. V gave up 0 bases and J gave up 0 bases; unmatched junction bases: 6. CDR3 nucleotide sequence: TGTGCCAGCAGCTTGGGTGGGACAGGGGTGGACTCTGGAAACACCATATATTTT. It yields the protein CASSLGGTGVDSGNTIYF.

The J gene is TRBJ2-3, the V gene TRBV7-2; 9 nucleotides match TRBD2. CDR1 SGHTA and CDR2 FQGNSA come from the germline V gene. Trimming took 0 bases from V and 0 from J; bases not matched to a gene: 10. The CDR3 extends over 19 amino acids. CDR3 sequence reads: CASSLAGPLAGTSTDTQYF. The CDR3, as DNA: TGTGCCAGCAGCTTAGCGGGGCCTCTAGCGGGGACTAGCACAGATACGCAGTATTTT.

The chain recombines TRBV7-8 with TRBJ2-1, with 11 bases that match TRBD2. J was trimmed by 0 bases and V by 3 bases; bases with no gene match: 10. Germline V gives CDR1 SGHVS, CDR2 FQNEAQ. This CDR3 region has 19 residues. CDR3 loop: CASSLGLGLAESSYNEQFF. The CDR3 DNA reads TGTGCCAGCAGCTTGGGACTGGGACTAGCGGAGAGCTCCTACAATGAGCAGTTCTTC.